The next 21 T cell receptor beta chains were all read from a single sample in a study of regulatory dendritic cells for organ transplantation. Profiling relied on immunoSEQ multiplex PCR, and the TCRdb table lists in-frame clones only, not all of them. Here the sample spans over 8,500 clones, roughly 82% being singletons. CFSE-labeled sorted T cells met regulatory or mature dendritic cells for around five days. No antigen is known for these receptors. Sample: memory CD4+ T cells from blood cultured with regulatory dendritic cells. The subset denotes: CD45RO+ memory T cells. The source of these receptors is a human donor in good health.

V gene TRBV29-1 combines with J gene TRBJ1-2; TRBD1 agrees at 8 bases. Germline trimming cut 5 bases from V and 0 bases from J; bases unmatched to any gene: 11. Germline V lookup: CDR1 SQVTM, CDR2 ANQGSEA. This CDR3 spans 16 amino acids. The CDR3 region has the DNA TGCAGCGTTCCCGAGGCAGGGGGCTGGGCTAACTATGGCTACACCTTC. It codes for CSVPEAGGWANYGYTF.

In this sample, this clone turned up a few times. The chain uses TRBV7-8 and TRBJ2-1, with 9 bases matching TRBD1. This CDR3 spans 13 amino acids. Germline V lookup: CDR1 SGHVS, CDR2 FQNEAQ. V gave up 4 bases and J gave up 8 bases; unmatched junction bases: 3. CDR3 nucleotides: TGTGCCAGCAGCTCCGACAGGGGGTATGAGCAGTTCTTC. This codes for CASSSDRGYEQFF.

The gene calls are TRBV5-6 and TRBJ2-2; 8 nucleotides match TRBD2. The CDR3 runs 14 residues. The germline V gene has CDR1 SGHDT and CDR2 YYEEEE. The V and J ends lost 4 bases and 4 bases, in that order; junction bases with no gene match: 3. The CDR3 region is CASSRRGVTGELFF. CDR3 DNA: TGTGCCAGCAGCCGGCGGGGGGTCACCGGGGAGCTGTTTTTT. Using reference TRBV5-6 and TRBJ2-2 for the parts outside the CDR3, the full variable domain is DAGVTQSPTHLIKTRGQQVTLRCSPKSGHDTVSWYQQALGQGPQFIFQYYEEEERQRGNFPDRFSGHQFPNYSSELNVNALLLGDSALYLCASSRRGVTGELFFGEGSRLTVL.

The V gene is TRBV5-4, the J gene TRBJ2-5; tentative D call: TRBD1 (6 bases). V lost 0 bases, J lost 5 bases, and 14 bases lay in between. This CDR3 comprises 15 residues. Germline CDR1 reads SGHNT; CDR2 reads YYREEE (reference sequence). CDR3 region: CASSLGGLVRETQYF. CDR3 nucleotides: TGTGCCAGCAGCTTGGGGGGGCTAGTCAGGGAGACCCAGTACTTC.

The CDR3 bases are TGTGCCAGCAGTAGTAGGGGACTACAAGAGACCCAGTACTTC. Residues: CASSSRGLQETQYF. The gene calls are TRBV13 and TRBJ2-5; TRBD2 matches at 7 bases. V was pared by 6 bases and J by 2 bases, with 6 bases of the junction left unmatched. CDR1 is PRHDT, CDR2 FYEKMQ, per germline (reference sequence). CDR3 length: 14 amino acids.

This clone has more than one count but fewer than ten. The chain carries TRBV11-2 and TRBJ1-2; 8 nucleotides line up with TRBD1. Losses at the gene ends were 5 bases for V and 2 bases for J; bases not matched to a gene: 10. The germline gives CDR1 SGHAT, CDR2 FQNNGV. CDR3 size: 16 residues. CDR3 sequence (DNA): TGTGCCAGCAGCCCCGGCCGGACAGGGTTGAACTATGGCTACACCTTC. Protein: CASSPGRTGLNYGYTF.

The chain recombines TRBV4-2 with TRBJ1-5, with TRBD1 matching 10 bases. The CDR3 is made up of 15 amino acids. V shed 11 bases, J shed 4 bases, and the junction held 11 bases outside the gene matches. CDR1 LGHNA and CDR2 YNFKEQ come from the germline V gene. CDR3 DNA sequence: TGTGCCTTCCGACAGGGGGACAGGGGTAATCAGCCCCAGCATTTT. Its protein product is CAFRQGDRGNQPQHF.

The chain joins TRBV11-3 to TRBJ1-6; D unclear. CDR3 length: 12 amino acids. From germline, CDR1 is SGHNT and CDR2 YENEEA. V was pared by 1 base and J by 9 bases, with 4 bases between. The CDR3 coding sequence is TGTGCCAGCAGCTTAGGGGCTTCACCCCTCCACTTT. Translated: CASSLGASPLHF.

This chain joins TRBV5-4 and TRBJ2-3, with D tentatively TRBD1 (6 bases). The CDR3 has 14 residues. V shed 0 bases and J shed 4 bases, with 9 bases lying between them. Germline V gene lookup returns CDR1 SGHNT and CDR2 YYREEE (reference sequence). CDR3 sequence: CASSLDRVADTQYF. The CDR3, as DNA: TGTGCCAGCAGCTTGGACAGGGTGGCAGATACGCAGTATTTT.

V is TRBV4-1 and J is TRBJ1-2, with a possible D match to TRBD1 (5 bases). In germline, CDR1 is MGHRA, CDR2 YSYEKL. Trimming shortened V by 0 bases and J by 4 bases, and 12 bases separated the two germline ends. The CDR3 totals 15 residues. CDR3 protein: CASSQDFREGYGYTF. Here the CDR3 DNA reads TGCGCCAGCAGCCAAGATTTCAGGGAGGGCTATGGCTACACCTTC.

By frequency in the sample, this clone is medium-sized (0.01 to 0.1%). The CDR3 is CASSPRETGGQETQYF. DNA of the CDR3: TGTGCCAGCTCACCAAGAGAGACAGGGGGTCAAGAGACCCAGTACTTC. The chain carries TRBV18 and TRBJ2-5, with 9 bases fitting TRBD1. Trimming cost V 2 bases and J 2 bases; bases outside gene matches: 6. CDR3 length: 16 amino acids. Germline-derived CDR1 and CDR2 are KGHSH and LQKENI.

The CDR3 loop is CASSAETGHTYEQYF. CDR3 DNA: TGTGCCAGCAGTGCGGAGACAGGTCATACCTACGAGCAGTACTTC. This rearrangement joins TRBV2 to TRBJ2-7; possible D gene TRBD1, 6 bases. The germline gives CDR1 SNHLY, CDR2 FYNNEI. V was shortened by 4 bases and J by 2 bases, with 15 bases between the two germline ends. CDR3 length: 15 amino acids.

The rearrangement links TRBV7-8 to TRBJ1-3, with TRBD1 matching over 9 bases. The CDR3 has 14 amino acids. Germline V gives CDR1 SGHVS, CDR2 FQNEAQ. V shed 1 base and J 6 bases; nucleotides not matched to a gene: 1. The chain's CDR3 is CASSLGQGVNTIYF. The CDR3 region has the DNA TGTGCCAGCAGCTTAGGACAGGGGGTAAACACCATATATTTT. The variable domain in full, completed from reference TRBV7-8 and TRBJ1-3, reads GAGVSQSPRYKVAKRGQDVALRCDPISGHVSLFWYQQALGQGPEFLTYFQNEAQLDKSGLPSDRFFAERPEGSVSTLKIQRTQQEDSAVYLCASSLGQGVNTIYFGEGSWLTVV.

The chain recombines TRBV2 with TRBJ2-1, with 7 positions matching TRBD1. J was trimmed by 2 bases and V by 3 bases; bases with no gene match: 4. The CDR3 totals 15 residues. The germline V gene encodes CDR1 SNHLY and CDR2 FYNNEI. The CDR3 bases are TGTGCCAGCAGTGACGGGACAGAGACCTACAATGAGCAGTTCTTC. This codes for CASSDGTETYNEQFF. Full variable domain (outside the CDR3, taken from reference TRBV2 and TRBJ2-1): EPEVTQTPSHQVTQMGQEVILRCVPISNHLYFYWYRQILGQKVEFLVSFYNNEISEKSEIFDDQFSVERPDGSNFTLKIRSTKLEDSAMYFCASSDGTETYNEQFFGPGTRLTVL.

DNA for the CDR3: TGTGCTAGTGGTCTCGTTAGCGGGGGGCGGGAGTTCTTC. It translates to CASGLVSGGREFF. The chain links TRBV12-5 to TRBJ2-1, with TRBD2 matching over 10 bases. CDR1 is LGHNT and CDR2 is FRNRAP in the germline V gene. With 5 bases clipped from V and 14 bases from J, the junction kept 9 bases outside the gene matches. The CDR3 contains 13 residues.

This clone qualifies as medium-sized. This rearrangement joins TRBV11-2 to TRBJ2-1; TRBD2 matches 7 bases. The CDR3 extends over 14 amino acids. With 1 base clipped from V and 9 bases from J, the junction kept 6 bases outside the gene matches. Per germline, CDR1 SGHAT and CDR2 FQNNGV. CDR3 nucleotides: TGTGCCAGCAGCTTAGGACTAGCTATTACTGAGCAGTTCTTC. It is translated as CASSLGLAITEQFF.

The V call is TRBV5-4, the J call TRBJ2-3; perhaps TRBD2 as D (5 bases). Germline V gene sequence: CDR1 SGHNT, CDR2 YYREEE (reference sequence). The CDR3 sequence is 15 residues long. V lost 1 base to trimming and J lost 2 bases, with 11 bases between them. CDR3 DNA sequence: TGTGCCAGCAGCTTGAAAGCGGAGTACACAGATACGCAGTATTTT. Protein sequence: CASSLKAEYTDTQYF.

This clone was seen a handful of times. CDR3 DNA: TGCGCCAGCAGCCACCGGACAGGGAGTTTCTATGGCTACACCTTC. Translating it yields CASSHRTGSFYGYTF. This chain links TRBV4-3 with TRBJ1-2, with 8 bases lining up with TRBD1. Trimming took 3 bases from V and 4 from J; bases not matched to a gene: 7. The CDR3 is made up of 15 amino acids. Germline values: CDR1 LGHNA, CDR2 YSLEER.

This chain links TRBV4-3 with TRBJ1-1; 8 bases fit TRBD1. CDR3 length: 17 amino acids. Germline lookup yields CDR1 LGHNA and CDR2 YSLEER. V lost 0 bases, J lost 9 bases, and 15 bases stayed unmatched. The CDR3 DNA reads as TGCGCCAGCAGCCAAGAGCTGTCTCACAGGGGGGCGTTTAAAGCTTTCTTT. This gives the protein CASSQELSHRGAFKAFF.

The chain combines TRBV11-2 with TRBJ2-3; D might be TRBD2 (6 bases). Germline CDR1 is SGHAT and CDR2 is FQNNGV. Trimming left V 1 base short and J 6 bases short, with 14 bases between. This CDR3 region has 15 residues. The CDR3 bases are TGTGCCAGCAGCTTAGCGGGGGTAAACTGGGATACGCAGTATTTT. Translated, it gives CASSLAGVNWDTQYF.

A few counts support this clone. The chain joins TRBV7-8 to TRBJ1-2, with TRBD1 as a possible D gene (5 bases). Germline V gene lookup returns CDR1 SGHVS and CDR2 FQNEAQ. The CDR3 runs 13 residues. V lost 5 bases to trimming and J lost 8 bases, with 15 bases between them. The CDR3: CASSPRQSMGYTF. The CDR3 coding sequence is TGTGCCAGCAGCCCAAGACAGTCTATGGGCTACACCTTC.